What follows are 23 T cell receptor beta chains derived from one specimen sequenced in a study of blood T cell repertoires in COVID-19. Using immunoSEQ multiplex PCR, the repertoire was profiled, and TCRdb retains in-frame clones only, with some absent. The data hold 180,000 or so clones, with 86% observed a single time. The specimen sequenced was peripheral blood. The source of these receptors is a man aged 18 to 35 with acute or convalescent COVID-19.

This chain uses TRBV5-1 with TRBJ1-4; D is unclear. The CDR3 contains 15 residues. Germline CDR1 reads SGHRS; CDR2 reads YFSETQ. The V and J ends lost 4 bases and 1 base respectively, with 11 bases between them. Here the CDR3 reads CASSKPSGTNEKLFF. The CDR3 coding sequence is TGCGCCAGCAGCAAACCCAGCGGAACTAATGAAAAACTGTTTTTT.

The rearrangement joins TRBV10-3 to TRBJ2-1; the D gene is possibly TRBD2 (6 bases). Trimming took off 2 bases at V and 12 bases at J, with 11 bases between the two ends. Germline V gene sequence: CDR1 ENHRY, CDR2 SYGVKD. The CDR3 totals 12 residues. CDR3 coding DNA: TGTGCCATCAGTGAGCTCCGGGACTGGCAGTTCTTC. This gives the protein CAISELRDWQFF.

V and J are TRBV12-3 or TRBV12-4 and TRBJ1-5; D might be TRBD1 (5 bases). Trimming shortened V by 6 bases and J by 3 bases, and 9 bases separated the two germline ends. This CDR3 is built from 13 residues. In nucleotides, the CDR3 is TGTGCCAGCAGGGGGCATGACAATCAGCCCCAGCATTTT. This encodes CASRGHDNQPQHF.

The genes are TRBV9 and TRBJ1-3; D unclear. The germline gives CDR1 SGDLS, CDR2 YYNGEE. The length of the CDR3 is 14 residues. Trimming removed 3 bases from V and 0 bases from J, with 7 bases in between. CDR3 amino acids: CASSAQVSGNTIYF. CDR3 bases: TGTGCCAGCAGCGCTCAGGTCTCTGGAAACACCATATATTTT.

This chain uses TRBV10-3 with TRBJ2-1; the D gene is possibly TRBD1 (6 bases). Germline V gene sequence: CDR1 ENHRY, CDR2 SYGVKD. V lost 9 bases and J 3 bases, leaving 12 bases between the germline ends. This CDR3 is built from 13 residues. CDR3 protein: CAIGQDSYNEQFF. CDR3 bases: TGTGCCATAGGCCAGGACAGCTACAATGAGCAGTTCTTC.

The V call is TRBV6-2 or TRBV6-3, the J call TRBJ2-7; maybe TRBD1 (5 bases). Per the germline V gene, CDR1 is MNHEY and CDR2 is SVGEGT. This CDR3 comprises 12 residues. Trimming left V 6 bases short and J 7 bases short, with 13 bases between. CDR3 residues: CASSMPGWEQYF. The DNA of the CDR3 is TGTGCCAGCAGCATGCCAGGGTGGGAGCAGTACTTC.

This rearrangement joins TRBV30 to TRBJ2-3, with 9 bases aligning to TRBD1. The CDR3 contains 14 residues. CDR1 and CDR2 (germline): GTSNPN, SVGIG (reference sequence). V dropped 0 bases and J dropped 4; count of bases not matched to a gene: 2. CDR3 nucleotides: TGTGCCTGGAGTGTAGACAGGGGGGCAGATACGCAGTATTTT. As protein: CAWSVDRGADTQYF.

The gene calls are TRBV7-9 and TRBJ2-3; TRBD2 matches at 11 bases. Germline V CDR1 and CDR2: SEHNR, FQNEAQ (reference sequence). V was pared by 3 bases and J by 5 bases, with 7 bases of the junction left unmatched. This CDR3 is 16 amino acids long. DNA of the CDR3: TGTGCCAGCAGCTTTCCACTAGCGGGGGTCGGAGATACGCAGTATTTT. Residues: CASSFPLAGVGDTQYF.

The genes are TRBV12-3 or TRBV12-4 and TRBJ1-1; no definite D call. This CDR3 contains 13 residues. Trimming stripped 6 bases from V and 0 bases from J, with 8 bases between. CDR3: CASREQLNTEAFF. In nucleotides, the CDR3 is TGTGCCAGCAGAGAACAGTTGAACACTGAAGCTTTCTTT.

The chain has TRBV19 and TRBJ1-5; TRBD1 might be the D (5 bases). Germline-derived CDR1 and CDR2 are LNHDA and SQIVND (reference sequence). Trimming shortened V by 4 bases and J by 4 bases, and 11 bases separated the two germline ends. There are 14 residues in the CDR3. The CDR3 DNA reads TGTGCCAGTAGTAAGGCGGGGCAGAATCAGCCCCAGCATTTT. This gives the protein CASSKAGQNQPQHF.

This sequence joins TRBV18 and TRBJ2-7, with D perhaps TRBD2 (5 bases). Germline-derived CDR1 and CDR2 are KGHSH and LQKENI. This CDR3 region has 14 residues. V was trimmed by 3 bases and J by 5 bases, leaving 14 bases between them. CDR3 residues: CASSPQTTEDEQYF. Here the CDR3 DNA reads TGTGCCAGCTCACCTCAAACGACGGAGGACGAGCAGTACTTC.

The count of this clone is one. V and J are TRBV4-2 and TRBJ1-2; 9 bases line up with TRBD1. The CDR3 has 15 residues. V dropped 6 bases and J dropped 3; count of bases not matched to a gene: 8. Germline loops: CDR1 LGHNA, CDR2 YNFKEQ. The CDR3 reads CASRIEGQGDYGYTF. CDR3 DNA: TGTGCCAGCAGGATAGAGGGACAGGGAGACTATGGCTACACCTTC.

The CDR3 DNA reads TGTGCCAGCAGCTATAGGACAAACTATGGCTACACCTTC. Translated, it gives CASSYRTNYGYTF. The chain combines TRBV28 with TRBJ1-2; D perhaps matches TRBD1 (5 bases). This CDR3 is built from 13 residues. V lost 6 bases and J 2 bases, leaving 10 bases between the germline ends. CDR1 MDHEN and CDR2 SYDVKM come from the germline V gene.

The V and J genes are TRBV5-1 and TRBJ1-4, with 8 bases identical to TRBD1. CDR1 SGHRS and CDR2 YFSETQ come from the germline V gene. This CDR3 spans 14 amino acids. V trimming: 3 bases; J trimming: 7 bases; junction bases outside the gene matches: 5. The CDR3 bases are TGCGCCAGCAGCTCCGGGACAGGTGGTGAAAAACTGTTTTTT. This translates into CASSSGTGGEKLFF.

This clone was seen many times. V and J are TRBV29-1 and TRBJ1-2, with a tentative D call TRBD1 (6 bases). CDR1 and CDR2 from the germline V gene are SQVTM and ANQGSEA. The CDR3 is 13 amino acids. V was cut by 7 bases and J by 5 bases, with 17 bases left in between. This CDR3 is CSERTANEYGYTF. CDR3 in DNA: TGCAGCGAAAGGACAGCGAACGAATATGGCTACACCTTC. Filled out from reference TRBV29-1 and TRBJ1-2, the complete variable domain reads SAVISQKPSRDICQRGTSLTIQCQVDSQVTMMFWYRQQPGQSLTLIATANQGSEATYESGFVIDKFPISRPNLTFSTLTVSNMSPEDSSIYLCSERTANEYGYTFGSGTRLTVV.

The V call is TRBV24-1, the J call TRBJ1-1; tentative D call: TRBD1 (6 bases). CDR1 KGHDR and CDR2 SFDVKD come from the germline V gene. V gave up 4 bases and J gave up 1 base, with 21 bases separating them. The length of the CDR3 is 18 residues. CDR3 residues: CATSEINRRTAPNTEAFF. CDR3 DNA: TGTGCCACCAGTGAAATCAACCGTCGGACAGCCCCGAACACTGAAGCTTTCTTT.

The rearrangement uses TRBV5-4 and TRBJ2-2; 7 positions match TRBD1. After removal of 4 bases from V and 0 bases from J, the junction contained 3 bases not matched to a gene. Germline assignment: CDR1 SGHNT and CDR2 YYREEE (reference sequence). The CDR3 consists of 15 residues. The CDR3 DNA follows: TGTGCCAGCAGCAAAGACAGGGCGAACACCGGGGAGCTGTTTTTT. It specifies CASSKDRANTGELFF. The full variable domain, rest sourced from reference TRBV5-4 and TRBJ2-2, is ETGVTQSPTHLIKTRGQQVTLRCSSQSGHNTVSWYQQALGQGPQFIFQYYREEENGRGNFPPRFSGLQFPNYSSELNVNALELDDSALYLCASSKDRANTGELFFGEGSRLTVL.

This chain links TRBV30 with TRBJ2-1; D is perhaps TRBD1 (6 bases). The CDR3 has 17 amino acids. Germline loops: CDR1 GTSNPN, CDR2 SVGIG (reference sequence). The V gene lost 0 bases and the J gene lost 2 bases, with 17 bases spanning the gap. In DNA, the CDR3 is TGTGCCTGGAGTGTAACCAGGGGTAATTTGCCCTACAATGAGCAGTTCTTC. Protein: CAWSVTRGNLPYNEQFF.

This chain joins TRBV30 and TRBJ1-4; TRBD1 might be the D (6 bases). The CDR3 extends over 17 amino acids. The V and J ends lost 1 base and 6 bases respectively, with 21 bases between them. The germline V gene encodes CDR1 GTSNPN and CDR2 SVGIG (reference sequence). The CDR3 reads CAWSDGVIGPGDEKLFF. CDR3 sequence (DNA): TGTGCCTGGAGTGATGGGGTTATCGGACCAGGGGATGAAAAACTGTTTTTT.

V and J are TRBV6-6 and TRBJ2-7; 11 bases align to TRBD1. This CDR3 comprises 15 residues. Germline assignment: CDR1 MNHNY and CDR2 SVGAGI (reference sequence). V was clipped by 6 bases and J by 3 bases; unmatched bases: 7. The CDR3 here is CASREGQGALYEQYF. The CDR3, as DNA: TGTGCCAGCAGGGAAGGACAGGGGGCGCTCTACGAGCAGTACTTC.

This chain connects TRBV25-1 to TRBJ2-3; D is ambiguous. Germline CDR1 MGHDK, CDR2 SYGVNS. V was cut by 6 bases and J by 3 bases, with 7 bases left in between. This CDR3 has 12 amino acids. The CDR3 spells CASSQLTDTQYF. The CDR3 DNA follows: TGTGCCAGCAGCCAACTAACAGATACGCAGTATTTT.

The rearrangement links TRBV15 to TRBJ2-6; D is unresolved. Trimming removed 4 bases from V and 2 bases from J, with 9 bases in between. Looked up from germline, CDR1 is LNHNV and CDR2 is YYDKDF (reference sequence). CDR3 size: 15 residues. CDR3 DNA sequence: TGTGCCACCAGCAACGACAACACTGGGGCCAACGTCCTGACTTTC. Translated, it gives CATSNDNTGANVLTF.

The J gene is TRBJ1-1, the V gene TRBV7-2; 7 nucleotides agree with TRBD1. Per germline, CDR1 SGHTA and CDR2 FQGNSA. Trimming took 4 bases from V and 5 from J; bases not matched to a gene: 10. This CDR3 has 15 residues. CDR3 sequence (DNA): TGTGCCAGCAGCTCGACAGACAGGGTTTGGACTGAAGCTTTCTTT. It translates to CASSSTDRVWTEAFF. The full variable domain, with the rest looked up from reference TRBV7-2 and TRBJ1-1, is GAGVSQSPSNKVTEKGKDVELRCDPISGHTALYWYRQSLGQGLEFLIYFQGNSAPDKSGLPSDRFSAERTGGSVSTLTIQRTQQEDSAVYLCASSSTDRVWTEAFFGQGTRLTVV.